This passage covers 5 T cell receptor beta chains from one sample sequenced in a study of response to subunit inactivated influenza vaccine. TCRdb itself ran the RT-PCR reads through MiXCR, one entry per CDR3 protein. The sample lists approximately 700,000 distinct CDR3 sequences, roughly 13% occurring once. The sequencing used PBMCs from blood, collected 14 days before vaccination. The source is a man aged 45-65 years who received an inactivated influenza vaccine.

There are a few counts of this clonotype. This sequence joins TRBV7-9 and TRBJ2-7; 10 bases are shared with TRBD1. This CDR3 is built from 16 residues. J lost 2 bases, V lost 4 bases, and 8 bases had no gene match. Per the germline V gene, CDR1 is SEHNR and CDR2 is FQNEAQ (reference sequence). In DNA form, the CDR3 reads TGTGCCAGCAGCTCACCGCGGACAGGGGGGACCTACGAGCAGTACTTC. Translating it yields CASSSPRTGGTYEQYF.

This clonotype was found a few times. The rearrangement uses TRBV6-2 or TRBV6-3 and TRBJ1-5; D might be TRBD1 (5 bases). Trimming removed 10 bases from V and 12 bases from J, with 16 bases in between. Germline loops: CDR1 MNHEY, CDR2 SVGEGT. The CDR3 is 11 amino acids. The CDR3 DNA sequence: TGTGCCACCGGTGGGGGTCTCGTCCAGCATTTT. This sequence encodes CATGGGLVQHF.

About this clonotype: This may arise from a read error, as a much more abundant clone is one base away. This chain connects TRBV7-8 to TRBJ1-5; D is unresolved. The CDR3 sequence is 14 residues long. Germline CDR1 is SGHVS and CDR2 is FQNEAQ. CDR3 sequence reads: CASSPMVVNQPQLF. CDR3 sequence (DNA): TGTGCCAGCAGCCCAATGGTCGTCAATCAGCCCCAGCTTTTT.

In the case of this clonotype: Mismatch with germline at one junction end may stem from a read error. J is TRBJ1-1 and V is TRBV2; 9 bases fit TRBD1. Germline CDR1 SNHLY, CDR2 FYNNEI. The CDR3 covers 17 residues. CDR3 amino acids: CASSVIGTGTMNAEAFF. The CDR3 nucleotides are TGTGCCAGCAGTGTGATTGGGACAGGGACGATGAACGCTGAAGCTTTCTTT.

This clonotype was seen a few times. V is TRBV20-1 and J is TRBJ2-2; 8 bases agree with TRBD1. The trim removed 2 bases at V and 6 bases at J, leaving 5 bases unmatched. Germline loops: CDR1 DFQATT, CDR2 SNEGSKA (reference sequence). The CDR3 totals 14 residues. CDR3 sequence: CSARYRGVAGELFF. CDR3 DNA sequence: TGCAGTGCTAGATACAGGGGGGTAGCCGGGGAGCTGTTTTTT.